What follows are 3 T cell receptor delta chains derived from one specimen sequenced in a study of gamma-delta T cells after stem cell transplantation. With CATT, TCRdb re-called clones from the RT-PCR reads. This table holds about 800 delta-chain clones, approximately 2.3% found once. Sequencing input: gamma-delta T cells. The receptors stem from a human donor. It is not recorded whose cells these are; they may come from a transplant donor.

This clone is large (0.1 to 1%) within its sample. Other DNA variants within this sample encode the same CDR3. V and J are TRDV1 and TRDJ1; maybe TRDD3 (6 bases). With 1 base removed from V and 5 bases from J, the gap between germline ends came to 29 bases. Germline V gene data show CDR1 as TSWWSYY and CDR2 as QGS. The CDR3 loop spans 20 amino acids. The CDR3 here is CALGEPGSATGRYIEDKLIF. CDR3 coding DNA: TGTGCTCTTGGGGAACCCGGCTCCGCTACTGGGCGATATATAGAGGATAAACTCATCTTT.

This clone was recorded a few times. It differs at one base from a far larger clone, so likely a read error. The genes are TRDV1 and TRDJ1; possible D gene TRDD3, 5 bases. The germline V gene encodes CDR1 TSWWSYY and CDR2 QGS. The CDR3 has 19 amino acids. V lost 5 bases to trimming and J lost 2 bases, with 27 bases between them. DNA of the CDR3: TGTGCTCTTGGGAACTCTGTCGGCGGTCGCGACTGGAGGACCGATAAACTCATCTTT. Translation gives CALGNSVGGRDWRTDKLIF.

Points on this clone: With only one base between it and a far larger clone, this is likely a read error. The V and J genes are TRDV2 and TRDJ1; 8 nucleotides match TRDD3. Germline assignment: CDR1 GEAIGNYY and CDR2 EKD. Trimming took 5 bases from V and 0 from J; bases not matched to a gene: 16. The CDR3 consists of 18 residues. This CDR3 is CACAPVLGGHKYTDKLIF. CDR3 nucleotides: TGTGCCTGTGCTCCTGTACTGGGGGGTCACAAGTACACCGATAAACTCATCTTT.